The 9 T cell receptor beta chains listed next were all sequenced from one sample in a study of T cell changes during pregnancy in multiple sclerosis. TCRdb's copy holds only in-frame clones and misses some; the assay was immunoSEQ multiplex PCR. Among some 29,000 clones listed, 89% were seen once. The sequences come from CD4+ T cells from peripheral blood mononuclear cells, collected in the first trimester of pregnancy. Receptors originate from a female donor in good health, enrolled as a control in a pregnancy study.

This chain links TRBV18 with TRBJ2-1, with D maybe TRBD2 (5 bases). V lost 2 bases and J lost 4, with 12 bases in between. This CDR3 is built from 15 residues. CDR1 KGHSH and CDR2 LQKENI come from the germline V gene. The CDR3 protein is CASSPGVGGYNEQFF. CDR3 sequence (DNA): TGTGCCAGCTCACCAGGGGTTGGCGGGTACAATGAGCAGTTCTTC. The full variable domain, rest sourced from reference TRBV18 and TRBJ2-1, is NAGVMQNPRHLVRRRGQEARLRCSPMKGHSHVYWYRQLPEEGLKFMVYLQKENIIDESGMPKERFSAEFPKEGPSILRIQQVVRGDSAAYFCASSPGVGGYNEQFFGPGTRLTVL.

The chain's CDR3 is CASSAIQGPVAYEQYF. For the CDR3, the DNA is TGTGCCAGCAGTGCGATACAGGGACCAGTGGCCTACGAGCAGTACTTC. The chain links TRBV6-1 to TRBJ2-7; D is perhaps TRBD1 (6 bases). Between the trimmed V and J ends, which lost 4 bases and 2 bases, there was a span of 18 bases. Germline V CDR1 and CDR2: MNHNS, SASEGT. The length of the CDR3 is 16 residues.

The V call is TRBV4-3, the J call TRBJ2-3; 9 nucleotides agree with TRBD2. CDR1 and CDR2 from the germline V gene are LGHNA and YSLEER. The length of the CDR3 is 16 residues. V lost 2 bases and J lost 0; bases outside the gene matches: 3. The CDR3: CASSQLAGISTDTQYF. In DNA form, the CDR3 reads TGCGCCAGCAGCCAACTAGCGGGGATTAGCACAGATACGCAGTATTTT.

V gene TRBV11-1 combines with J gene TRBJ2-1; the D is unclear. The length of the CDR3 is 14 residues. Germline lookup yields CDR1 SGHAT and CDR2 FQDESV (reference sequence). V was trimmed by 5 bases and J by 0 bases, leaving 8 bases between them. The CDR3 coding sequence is TGTGCCAGCAGCCCGCGTAGCTCCTACAATGAGCAGTTCTTC. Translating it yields CASSPRSSYNEQFF.

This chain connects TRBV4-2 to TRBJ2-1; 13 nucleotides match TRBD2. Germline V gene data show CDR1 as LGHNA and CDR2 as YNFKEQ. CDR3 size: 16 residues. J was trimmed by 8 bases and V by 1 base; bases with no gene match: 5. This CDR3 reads CASSQVTSGGIHEQFF. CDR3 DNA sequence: TGTGCCAGCAGCCAAGTGACTAGCGGGGGGATCCATGAGCAGTTCTTC.

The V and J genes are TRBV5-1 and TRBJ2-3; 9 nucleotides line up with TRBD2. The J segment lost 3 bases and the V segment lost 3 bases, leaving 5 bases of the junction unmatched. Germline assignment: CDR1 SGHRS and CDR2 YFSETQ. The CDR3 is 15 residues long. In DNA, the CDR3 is TGCGCCAGCAGCTCGCGGGAGGGCCCGACAGATACGCAGTATTTT. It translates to CASSSREGPTDTQYF.

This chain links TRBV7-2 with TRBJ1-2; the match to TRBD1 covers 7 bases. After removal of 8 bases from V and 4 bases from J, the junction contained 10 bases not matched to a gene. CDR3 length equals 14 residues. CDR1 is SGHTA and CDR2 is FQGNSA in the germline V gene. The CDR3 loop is CASWTGQEGYGYTF. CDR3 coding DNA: TGTGCCAGCTGGACTGGACAGGAGGGCTATGGCTACACCTTC.

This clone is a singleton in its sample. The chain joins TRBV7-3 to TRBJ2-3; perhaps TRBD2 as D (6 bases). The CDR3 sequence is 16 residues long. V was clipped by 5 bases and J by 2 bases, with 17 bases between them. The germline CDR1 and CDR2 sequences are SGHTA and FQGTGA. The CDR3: CASSPNSAGNTDTQYF. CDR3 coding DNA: TGTGCCAGCAGCCCAAATTCGGCGGGGAACACAGATACGCAGTATTTT.

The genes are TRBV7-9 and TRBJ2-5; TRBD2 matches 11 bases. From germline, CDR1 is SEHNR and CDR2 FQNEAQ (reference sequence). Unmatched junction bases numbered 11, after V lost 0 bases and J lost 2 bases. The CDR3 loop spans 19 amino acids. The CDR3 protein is CASSLASGRATLGQETQYF. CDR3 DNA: TGTGCCAGCAGCTTAGCTAGCGGGAGGGCCACGTTGGGTCAAGAGACCCAGTACTTC.